This T cell receptor (beta chain) was identified in a study of T-cell reconstitution after alpha-beta-depleted transplantation in children (TCRdb year 2016). In the study overall: Using TCR repertoire profiling, the study followed T-cell immune reconstitution in a quantitative way in children after TCRalphabeta/CD19-depleted allogeneic hematopoietic cell transplantation.

V loses 6 bases of germline sequence and J loses 3 bases, and the interval between the two ends is 17 bases. The germline V gene encodes CDR1 SQVTM and CDR2 ANQGSEA. The CDR3 covers 14 residues, taking in both the cysteine and the phenylalanine. Left in the record is the CDR3 DNA by itself, 42 bases read in frame from the first base. Library creation used PCR. TCRdb names Illumina HiSeq 2500 as the instrument used. TCR libraries were prepared with molecular barcoding, using unique molecular identifiers to normalize TCRbeta repertoire quantification. Through fastp at Q25 and MiXCR, TCRdb rebuilt clones from the public reads, retaining in-frame beta chains. Each record represents a unique CDR3 protein, reported with the most common genes and DNA among its rows. The sample yields about 500,000 distinct CDR3 sequences; around a third were counted once. 2% to 3% of the sample belongs to the ten largest clones.

For this clonotype: Its specific antigen is unknown. One base away there is no much larger clone; base qualities are not given.

Recombination joined TRBV29-1 with TRBJ1-1; a weak D assignment points to TRBD1 (6 bases agree). Sequenced here: PBMCs from the stem cell graft donor, sampled from the stem cell graft. The source is a human donor who donated a stem cell graft to a child with aplastic anemia. The DNA sequence is given as TGCAGCGTAAACCGGGACACGGGGGACACTGAAGCTTTCTTT. Translated, this gives CSVNRDTGDTEAFF.